A single count supports the clone carrying this TCR beta chain. What it binds is unknown. This table comes from immunoSEQ multiplex PCR, and its TCRdb copy is limited to in-frame clones, with some not included. The table has more than 75,000 clones, about 89% seen once; the top ten hold 1.5% to 2%. J gave up 1 base and V 8 bases, and 21 bases lay outside the gene matches. Germline V lookup: CDR1 LNHDA, CDR2 SQIVND (reference sequence). This CDR3 has 19 residues. This sample was included in a study of T cell responses to AZD1222 COVID-19 vaccine. Study summary: Investigators merged groups given second doses at roughly 4 or roughly 12 weeks. Overall study results and limits: Reportedly, close to half of spike-specific TCRs are directed against unmutated variant regions. Recipients of AZD1222 seropositive at baseline numbered only six or seven. The donor cohort was predominantly white British with a female majority, and clonal diversity may have been underestimated.

V usage is TRBV19 and J usage is TRBJ1-1, with 8 bases matching TRBD1. The clonotype comes from an adult in good health. The starting material was peripheral blood, obtained on day 0 of AZD1222 vaccination. The CDR3 loop reads CASEPTPHDRGHGNTEAFF. The CDR3 region has the DNA TGTGCCAGTGAACCCACCCCGCATGACAGGGGACACGGGAACACTGAAGCTTTCTTT.